What follows describes a single T cell receptor beta chain. Antigen unknown. The record originates from a study of response to subunit inactivated influenza vaccine. General study findings and limits: Authors suggested seasonal influenza vaccinations each recruit few new T cells.

CDR3 length: 14 residues. Germline-derived CDR1 and CDR2 are DFQATT and SNEGSKA (reference sequence). Trimming left V 3 bases short and J 1 base short, with 9 bases between. TCRdb called the RT-PCR reads again in MiXCR, with one record for every CDR3 protein. The sample includes hundreds of thousands of distinct CDR3 sequences, less than 15% seen only once; the top ten take about 7.4%. This sequence originates from a man in his forties or fifties who received an inactivated influenza vaccine. The sequencing here drew on PBMCs from blood, taken 14 to 15 days before vaccination. This rearrangement joins TRBV20-1 to TRBJ2-2, with D possibly TRBD2 on 5 matching bases. The chain's CDR3 is CSARHGGNTGELFF. In DNA, the CDR3 is TGCAGTGCTAGGCATGGAGGGAACACCGGGGAGCTGTTTTTT.